This T cell receptor (beta chain) was profiled in a study of cytomegalovirus exposure and HLA in healthy donors. Whole-study findings and limits: The study listed approximately 170 cytomegalovirus-associated TCR beta chains. Among TCR sequences, most were rare, though some public TCRs appeared in many donors. Accurate prediction of most subjects' HLA-A and HLA-B alleles from TCR beta sequences was reported.

The CDR3 contains 13 residues. The V and J ends lost 7 bases and 10 bases, in that order; junction bases with no gene match: 8. Germline lookup yields CDR1 SEHNR and CDR2 FQNEAQ (reference sequence). Use of 60 Vbeta and 13 Jbeta primers characterized the PCR. Original data processing: An analysis performed later counted roughly 79 million unique TCR beta chains (around 11 million of them shared). Only in-frame clones appear in the TCRdb table, and some are missing; sequencing was by immunoSEQ multiplex PCR. Clonal size and the V and J genes are those of that table, whereas D and trimming came from the DNA. The sample has about 180,000 clones, around 80% seen once. As regards this clone: What it binds is not known.

The TCR originated in a woman aged 25 to 39 in good health and CMV-seronegative. This sequence joins TRBV7-9 and TRBJ2-1; 9 bases line up with TRBD1. Sequencing input: PBMCs. The chain's CDR3 is CASNLQGAGEQFF. CDR3 DNA sequence: TGTGCCAGCAACCTACAGGGGGCGGGCGAGCAGTTCTTC.